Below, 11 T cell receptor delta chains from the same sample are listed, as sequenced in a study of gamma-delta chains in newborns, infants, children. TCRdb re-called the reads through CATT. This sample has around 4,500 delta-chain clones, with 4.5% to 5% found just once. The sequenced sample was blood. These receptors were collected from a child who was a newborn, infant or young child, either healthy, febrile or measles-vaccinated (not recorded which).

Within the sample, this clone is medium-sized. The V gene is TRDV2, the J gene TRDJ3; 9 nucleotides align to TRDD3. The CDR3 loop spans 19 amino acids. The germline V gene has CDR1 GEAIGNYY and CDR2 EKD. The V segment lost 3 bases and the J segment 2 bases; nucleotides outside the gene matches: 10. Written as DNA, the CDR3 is TGTGCCTGTGACGCGACTGGGGGACCTTCTGCCTGGGACACCCGACAGATGTTTTTC. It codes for CACDATGGPSAWDTRQMFF.

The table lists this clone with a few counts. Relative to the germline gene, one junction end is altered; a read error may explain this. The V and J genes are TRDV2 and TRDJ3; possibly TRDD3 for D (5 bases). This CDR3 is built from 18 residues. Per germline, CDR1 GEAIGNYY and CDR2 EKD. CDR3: CACGTAAGRRWDTRQMFF. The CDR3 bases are TGTGCCTGTGGCACCGCGGCTGGGAGGAGGTGGGACACCCGACAGATGTTTTTC.

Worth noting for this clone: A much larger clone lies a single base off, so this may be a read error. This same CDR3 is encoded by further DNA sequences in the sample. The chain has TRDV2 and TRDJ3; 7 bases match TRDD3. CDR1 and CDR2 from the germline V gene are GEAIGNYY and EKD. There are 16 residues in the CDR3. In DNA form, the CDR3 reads TGTGCCTGTGACTGGGGGAGCTCCTGGGACACCCGCCAGATGTTTTTC. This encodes CACDWGSSWDTRQMFF.

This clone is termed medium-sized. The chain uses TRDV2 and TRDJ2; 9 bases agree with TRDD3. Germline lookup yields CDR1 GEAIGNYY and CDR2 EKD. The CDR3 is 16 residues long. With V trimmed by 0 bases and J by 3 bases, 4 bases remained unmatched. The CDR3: CACDTGGYSMTAQLFF. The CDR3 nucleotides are TGTGCCTGTGACACCGGGGGATACAGTATGACAGCACAACTCTTCTTT.

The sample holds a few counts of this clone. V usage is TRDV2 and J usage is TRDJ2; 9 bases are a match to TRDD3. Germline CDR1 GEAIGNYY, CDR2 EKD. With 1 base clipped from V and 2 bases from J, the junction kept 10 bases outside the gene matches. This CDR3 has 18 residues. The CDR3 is CACDTVGDSGRLTAQLFF. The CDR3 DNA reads TGTGCCTGTGACACGGTGGGGGATAGTGGACGCTTGACAGCACAACTCTTCTTT.

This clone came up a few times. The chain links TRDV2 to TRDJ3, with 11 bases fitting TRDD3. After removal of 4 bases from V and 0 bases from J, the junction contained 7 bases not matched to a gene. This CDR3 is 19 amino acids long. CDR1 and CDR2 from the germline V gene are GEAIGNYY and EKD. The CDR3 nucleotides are TGTGCCTGTGAAAACTTGACTGGGGGATACTCCTGGGACACCCGACAGATGTTTTTC. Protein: CACENLTGGYSWDTRQMFF.

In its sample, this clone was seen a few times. This CDR3 is CALGEGLQMTGTDKLIF. The CDR3 nucleotides read TGTGCTCTTGGGGAAGGTTTACAGATGACGGGTACCGATAAACTCATCTTT. This chain links TRDV1 with TRDJ1; the D is unclear. The germline CDR1 and CDR2 sequences are TSWWSYY and QGS. The CDR3 spans 17 residues. Trimming cost V 2 bases and J 2 bases, with 18 bases left between them.

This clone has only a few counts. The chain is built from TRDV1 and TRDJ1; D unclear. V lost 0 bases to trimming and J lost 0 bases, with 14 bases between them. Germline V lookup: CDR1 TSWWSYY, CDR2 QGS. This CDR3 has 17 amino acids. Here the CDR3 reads CALGELEGWRDTDKLIF. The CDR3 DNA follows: TGTGCTCTTGGGGAACTAGAGGGGTGGAGGGACACCGATAAACTCATCTTT.

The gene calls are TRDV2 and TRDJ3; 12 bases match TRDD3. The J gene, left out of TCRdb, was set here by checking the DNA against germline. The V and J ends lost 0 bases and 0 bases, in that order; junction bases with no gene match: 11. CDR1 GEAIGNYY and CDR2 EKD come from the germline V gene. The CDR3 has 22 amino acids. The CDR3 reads CACDTVLGDTQLSSWDTRQMFF. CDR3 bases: TGTGCCTGTGACACCGTACTGGGGGATACCCAACTTAGCTCCTGGGACACCCGACAGATGTTTTTC.

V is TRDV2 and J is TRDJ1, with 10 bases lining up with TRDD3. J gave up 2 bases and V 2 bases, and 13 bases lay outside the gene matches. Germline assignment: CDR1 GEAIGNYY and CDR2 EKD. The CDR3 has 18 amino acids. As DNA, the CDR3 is TGTGCCTGTGACAACGTGGGATTTAACTGGGGGATTACCGATAAACTCATCTTT. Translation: CACDNVGFNWGITDKLIF.

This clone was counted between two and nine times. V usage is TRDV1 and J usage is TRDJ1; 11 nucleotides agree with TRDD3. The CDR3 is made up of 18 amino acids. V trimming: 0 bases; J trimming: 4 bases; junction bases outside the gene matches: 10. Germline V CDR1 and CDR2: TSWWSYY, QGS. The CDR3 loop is CALGELSTVLGDIDKLIF. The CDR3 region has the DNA TGTGCTCTTGGGGAACTTAGTACCGTACTGGGGGATATCGATAAACTCATCTTT.